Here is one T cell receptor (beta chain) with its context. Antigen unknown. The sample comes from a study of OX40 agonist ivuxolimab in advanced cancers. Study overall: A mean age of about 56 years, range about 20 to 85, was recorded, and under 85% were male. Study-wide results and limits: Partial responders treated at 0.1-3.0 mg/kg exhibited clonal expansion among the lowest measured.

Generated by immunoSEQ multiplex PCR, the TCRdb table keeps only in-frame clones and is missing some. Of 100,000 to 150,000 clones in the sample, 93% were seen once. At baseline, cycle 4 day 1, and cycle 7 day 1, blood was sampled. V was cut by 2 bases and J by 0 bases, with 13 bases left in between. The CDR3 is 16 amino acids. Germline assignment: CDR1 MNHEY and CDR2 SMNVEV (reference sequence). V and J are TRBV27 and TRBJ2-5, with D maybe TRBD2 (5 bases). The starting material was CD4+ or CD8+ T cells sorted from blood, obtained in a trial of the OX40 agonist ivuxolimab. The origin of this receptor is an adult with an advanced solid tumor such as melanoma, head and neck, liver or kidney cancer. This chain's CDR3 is CASSLVGADYQETQYF. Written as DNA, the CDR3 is TGTGCCAGCAGTTTAGTGGGAGCCGACTACCAAGAGACCCAGTACTTC.